Each of the 18 T cell receptor beta chains below was sequenced from the same sample in a study of OX40 agonist ivuxolimab in advanced cancers. Libraries were prepared by immunoSEQ multiplex PCR; TCRdb keeps only in-frame clonotypes and omits some of them. Of 45,000 to 65,000 clones listed, roughly 90% are singletons. The sample in question was CD4+ or CD8+ T cells sorted from blood, obtained in a trial of the OX40 agonist ivuxolimab. Receptors were obtained from an adult with an advanced solid tumor such as melanoma, head and neck, liver or kidney cancer.

This clone appeared a single time. The rearrangement joins TRBV9 to TRBJ1-5, with D uncertain. Trimming pared 0 bases from V and 1 base from J, leaving 5 bases between. Germline V gives CDR1 SGDLS, CDR2 YYNGEE. This CDR3 has 14 residues. CDR3 protein: CASSVGGSNQPQHF. The CDR3 region has the DNA TGTGCCAGCAGCGTAGGAGGGAGCAATCAGCCCCAGCATTTT.

This chain connects TRBV28 to TRBJ1-5, with a tentative D call TRBD1 (5 bases). The germline V gene encodes CDR1 MDHEN and CDR2 SYDVKM. The CDR3 is 15 amino acids. Deletions cut 3 bases from V and 7 bases from J, with 16 bases between. CDR3 residues: CASSFRYQGNQPQHF. The CDR3 DNA sequence: TGTGCCAGCAGTTTTAGGTACCAGGGAAACCAGCCCCAGCATTTT.

V usage is TRBV4-3 and J usage is TRBJ2-1, with 9 bases lining up with TRBD2. The CDR3 covers 16 residues. Germline V gene lookup returns CDR1 LGHNA and CDR2 YSLEER. The J segment lost 9 bases and the V segment lost 0 bases, leaving 9 bases of the junction unmatched. Written as DNA, the CDR3 is TGCGCCAGCAGCCAAGATTCGAGAGCGGGAGGACTTGAGCAGTTCTTC. As protein: CASSQDSRAGGLEQFF.

The gene calls are TRBV27 and TRBJ2-2; D remains ambiguous. The CDR3 runs to 14 residues. Germline CDR1 reads MNHEY; CDR2 reads SMNVEV (reference sequence). V lost 7 bases and J 6 bases, leaving 15 bases between the germline ends. CDR3 amino acids: CASTYDLGPGELFF. The CDR3 coding sequence is TGTGCCAGCACATACGATCTAGGTCCCGGGGAGCTGTTTTTT.

This clone came up many times. The genes are TRBV2 and TRBJ2-7; TRBD1 is a possible D gene (6 bases). Trimming shortened V by 1 base and J by 1 base, and 11 bases separated the two germline ends. This CDR3 comprises 15 residues. Germline V gene lookup returns CDR1 SNHLY and CDR2 FYNNEI. The CDR3 nucleotides are TGTGCCAGCAGTGAAGACAGGGATTTTTCCTACGAGCAGTACGTC. It specifies CASSEDRDFSYEQYV.

The CDR3 region is CASSWGVQPQHF. The CDR3 nucleotides are TGTGCCAGCAGCTGGGGCGTTCAGCCCCAGCATTTT. V is TRBV5-6 and J is TRBJ1-5; a possible D gene is TRBD1 (5 bases). CDR1 is SGHDT, CDR2 YYEEEE, per germline. CDR3 length: 12 residues. V lost 3 bases to trimming and J lost 6 bases, with 7 bases between them. The entire variable domain, with the rest obtained from reference TRBV5-6 and TRBJ1-5, is as follows: DAGVTQSPTHLIKTRGQQVTLRCSPKSGHDTVSWYQQALGQGPQFIFQYYEEEERQRGNFPDRFSGHQFPNYSSELNVNALLLGDSALYLCASSWGVQPQHFGDGTRLSIL.

The V call is TRBV18, the J call TRBJ2-7; TRBD2 matches 9 bases. Germline V gene data show CDR1 as KGHSH and CDR2 as LQKENI. After removal of 0 bases from V and 1 base from J, the junction contained 1 base not matched to a gene. The CDR3 is made up of 15 amino acids. CDR3 sequence reads: CASSPPREGSYEQYF. The CDR3, as DNA: TGTGCCAGCTCACCACCGCGGGAGGGGTCCTACGAGCAGTACTTC.

V gene TRBV7-7 combines with J gene TRBJ2-1; the D gene could be TRBD1 or TRBD2 (5 bases each). V was cut by 5 bases and J by 13 bases, with 18 bases left in between. The CDR3 contains 13 residues. Per germline, CDR1 SSHAT and CDR2 FNYEAQ (reference sequence). The CDR3 nucleotides are TGTGCCAGCAGCCCTCGAAAAAGGGGAGAACAGTTCTTC. It codes for CASSPRKRGEQFF.

CDR3 residues: CASSLDGDSNQPQHF. DNA for the CDR3: TGTGCCAGCAGTTTAGACGGGGATAGCAATCAGCCCCAGCATTTT. The chain joins TRBV27 to TRBJ1-5; D ambiguous. The V end was cut by 2 bases, the J end by 0 bases, with 8 bases between. Per the germline V gene, CDR1 is MNHEY and CDR2 is SMNVEV (reference sequence). The CDR3 consists of 15 residues.

The rearrangement uses TRBV11-2 and TRBJ2-7, with D maybe TRBD1 (5 bases). The CDR3 runs 13 residues. V dropped 0 bases and J dropped 2 bases, with 5 bases sitting between them. Looked up from germline, CDR1 is SGHAT and CDR2 is FQNNGV. The CDR3 DNA is TGTGCCAGCAGCTTAGAGACAGCCTACGAGCAGTACGTC. This translates into CASSLETAYEQYV.

About this clone itself: Other DNA sequences from this sample encode an identical CDR3 as well. This sequence joins TRBV28 and TRBJ2-7; perhaps D is TRBD1 or TRBD2 (5 bases each). Trimming cost V 6 bases and J 3 bases, with 12 bases left between them. There are 13 residues in the CDR3. In germline, CDR1 is MDHEN, CDR2 SYDVKM. CDR3 in DNA: TGTGCCAGCAGCAGGGACCGATACTACGAGCAGTACTTC. Residues: CASSRDRYYEQYF.

The chain combines TRBV5-1 with TRBJ2-1; 12 bases line up with TRBD2. This CDR3 contains 16 residues. Germline assignment: CDR1 SGHRS and CDR2 YFSETQ. With V trimmed by 5 bases and J by 6 bases, 9 bases remained unmatched. CDR3 region: CASRCPLAGGCNEQFF. The CDR3 coding sequence is TGCGCCAGCAGATGCCCTCTAGCGGGAGGGTGCAATGAGCAGTTCTTC.

This clone was counted once. This chain links TRBV28 with TRBJ2-1; 7 positions match TRBD2. The CDR3 sequence is 11 residues long. Per germline, CDR1 MDHEN and CDR2 SYDVKM. With 6 bases clipped from V and 12 bases from J, the junction kept 5 bases outside the gene matches. CDR3 bases: TGTGCCAGCAGCTATAGCGGGTTGCAGTTCTTC. It specifies CASSYSGLQFF. Based on the CDR3 plus reference TRBV28 and TRBJ2-1, the full variable domain is DVKVTQSSRYLVKRTGEKVFLECVQDMDHENMFWYRQDPGLGLRLIYFSYDVKMKEKGDIPEGYSVSREKKERFSLILESASTNQTSMYLCASSYSGLQFFGPGTRLTVL.

The chain joins TRBV9 to TRBJ2-1; tentative D call: TRBD1 (6 bases). CDR1 and CDR2 (germline): SGDLS, YYNGEE. Between the trimmed V and J ends, which lost 6 bases and 10 bases, there was a span of 17 bases. The CDR3 is made up of 13 amino acids. As DNA, the CDR3 is TGTGCCAGCACCTCCGGGACAACGGTCGAGCAGTTCTTC. Protein sequence: CASTSGTTVEQFF.

This clone was found once. The genes are TRBV5-6 and TRBJ2-5; D might be TRBD1 or TRBD2, each matching 6 bases. The V end lost 4 bases, the J end lost 0 bases, and 22 bases lay between the germline ends. There are 18 residues in the CDR3. Germline assignment: CDR1 SGHDT and CDR2 YYEEEE. The CDR3 spells CASSPGVDGGPDQETQYF. The CDR3 coding sequence is TGTGCCAGCAGCCCCGGCGTTGATGGGGGGCCAGACCAAGAGACCCAGTACTTC.

The sample holds a few counts of this clone. The chain joins TRBV5-1 to TRBJ1-1; 8 bases line up with TRBD1. The CDR3 has 15 residues. CDR1 and CDR2 from the germline V gene are SGHRS and YFSETQ. V was pared by 0 bases and J by 5 bases, with 6 bases of the junction left unmatched. The CDR3 nucleotides read TGCGCCAGCAGCTTGGAGGACAGGGTTTGGACTGAAGCTTTCTTT. Residues: CASSLEDRVWTEAFF.

This clone was detected only a few times. This chain uses TRBV7-9 with TRBJ1-1; tentative D call: TRBD1 (5 bases). V was pared by 4 bases and J by 2 bases, with 8 bases between. CDR1 and CDR2 (germline): SEHNR, FQNEAQ (reference sequence). The CDR3 contains 13 residues. DNA of the CDR3: TGTGCCAGCAGCTGGGACGGAAACACTGAAGCTTTCTTT. This gives the protein CASSWDGNTEAFF. The variable domain in full, with the rest retrieved from reference TRBV7-9 and TRBJ1-1, is DTGVSQNPRHKITKRGQNVTFRCDPISEHNRLYWYRQTLGQGPEFLTYFQNEAQLEKSRLLSDRFSAERPKGSFSTLEIQRTEQGDSAMYLCASSWDGNTEAFFGQGTRLTVV.

The CDR3 here is CASSYSASGSYEQYF. The CDR3 region has the DNA TGTGCCAGCAGTTACTCCGCTAGCGGCTCCTACGAGCAGTACTTC. The V and J genes are TRBV6-6 and TRBJ2-7; 7 bases fit TRBD2. Germline CDR1 is MNHNY and CDR2 is SVGAGI (reference sequence). J was trimmed by 0 bases and V by 0 bases; bases with no gene match: 2. The CDR3 consists of 15 residues.